These 25 T cell receptor beta chains were sequenced from one sample in a study of regulatory T cells in long-lasting Graves disease. Libraries of TCR beta came from iRepertoire HTBI primers plus Arm-PCR of CDR3 regions. One entry per CDR3 protein results from TCRdb running MiXCR on the multiplex PCR reads. Here the sample spans 350,000 to 500,000 distinct CDR3 sequences, 16% being singletons. Indicated time point: newly diagnosed GD, antithyroid drugs for less than 3 months. RNA from PBMCs was the source of the TCR library. The same sample was also studied in work on T cells in Graves' hyperthyroidism and ophthalmopathy.

The sequenced sample was peripheral blood mononuclear cells (PBMCs), obtained at new diagnosis, from a patient treated with antithyroid drugs. Receptors were obtained from a woman under 40 with Graves disease.

This clonotype was seen many times. The chain joins TRBV20-1 to TRBJ2-7, with 7 bases fitting TRBD2. V was pared by 3 bases and J by 3 bases, with 8 bases of the junction left unmatched. Per germline, CDR1 DFQATT and CDR2 SNEGSKA (reference sequence). The CDR3 consists of 14 residues. The CDR3 coding sequence is TGCAGTGCTAGTAGTCGCGGGAGCAACTACGAGCAGTACTTC. Its protein is CSASSRGSNYEQYF.

With respect to this clonotype: The limits of the CDR3 on the DNA are not certain, so only TCRdb's listed CDR3 is given. The J gene is TRBJ1-2, the V gene TRBV20-1; TRBD1, the table's D call, lacks a check against the DNA. The CDR3 has 14 amino acids, counting both end residues. The germline V gene encodes CDR1 DFQATT and CDR2 SNEGSKA (reference sequence). The CDR3 sequence: CSATDSGVLYGCTF.

In this sample, this clonotype turned up a few times. The J gene is TRBJ1-4, the V gene TRBV7-8; possibly TRBD1 for D (6 bases). The V and J ends lost 4 bases and 4 bases respectively, with 13 bases between them. The CDR3 has 15 residues. CDR1 and CDR2 (germline): SGHVS, FQNEAQ. CDR3 in amino acids: CASSSKTGINEKLFF. The CDR3 nucleotides read TGTGCCAGCAGCTCCAAGACAGGAATTAATGAAAAACTGTTTTTT. Full variable domain (missing parts from reference TRBV7-8 and TRBJ1-4): GAGVSQSPRYKVAKRGQDVALRCDPISGHVSLFWYQQALGQGPEFLTYFQNEAQLDKSGLPSDRFFAERPEGSVSTLKIQRTQQEDSAVYLCASSSKTGINEKLFFGSGTQLSVL.

This clonotype was seen a handful of times. This chain's CDR3 is CASSLNLLGGHTEAFF. DNA of the CDR3: TGCGCCAGCAGTTTAAACCTCCTGGGGGGGCACACTGAAGCTTTCTTT. J is TRBJ1-1 and V is TRBV5-1; possible D gene TRBD1, 6 bases. V dropped 5 bases and J dropped 3 bases, with 20 bases sitting between them. The CDR3 totals 16 residues. Germline V lookup: CDR1 SGHRS, CDR2 YFSETQ.

This clonotype was counted only a few times. The chain employs TRBV13 and TRBJ1-6; D is unresolved. The CDR3 sequence is 15 residues long. V lost 3 bases and J lost 9, with 15 bases in between. CDR1 is PRHDT, CDR2 FYEKMQ, per germline (reference sequence). The CDR3, as DNA: TGTGCCAGCAGCTTGGTCCCTGCGGTTAGTTCACCCCTCCACTTT. Protein: CASSLVPAVSSPLHF.

The V call is TRBV20-1, the J call TRBJ2-3; no clear D gene. Germline V gene data show CDR1 as DFQATT and CDR2 as SNEGSKA (reference sequence). Trimming left V 0 bases short and J 9 bases short, with 22 bases between. The CDR3 is 16 amino acids. The CDR3 reads CSARDRKTQKATTQYF. DNA of the CDR3: TGCAGTGCTAGAGATCGAAAGACTCAGAAGGCCACGACGCAGTATTTT.

This clonotype has ten or more counts. The chain recombines TRBV20-1 with TRBJ1-5; D is ambiguous. V was shortened by 0 bases and J by 0 bases, with 9 bases between the two germline ends. CDR3 length: 15 residues. The germline V gene encodes CDR1 DFQATT and CDR2 SNEGSKA (reference sequence). For the CDR3, the DNA is TGCAGTGCTAGAGAGGACCGATATAGCAATCAGCCCCAGCATTTT. Protein: CSAREDRYSNQPQHF.

This clonotype was seen at least ten times. The rearrangement joins TRBV12-3 or TRBV12-4 to TRBJ2-1; 9 bases align to TRBD1. The CDR3 is made up of 15 amino acids. V dropped 3 bases and J dropped 9; count of bases not matched to a gene: 9. The CDR3 sequence: CASSFRQGGDSEQFF. The CDR3 DNA sequence: TGTGCCAGCAGTTTCCGACAGGGGGGGGACAGTGAGCAGTTCTTC.

This clonotype occurred a few times. This may be a read error, as it is one base from a much larger clone. The chain combines TRBV6-2 or TRBV6-3 with TRBJ2-7, with D unclear. This CDR3 is 12 amino acids long. Trimming stripped 6 bases from V and 1 base from J, with 7 bases between. The germline V gene encodes CDR1 MNHEY and CDR2 SVGEGT. The CDR3 coding sequence is TGTGCCAGCAGGGACCGGTCCTACGAGCAGTACTTC. It codes for CASRDRSYEQYF.

This chain joins TRBV5-1 and TRBJ2-5; possibly TRBD1 for D (6 bases). Trimming cost V 1 base and J 3 bases, with 7 bases left between them. Per the germline V gene, CDR1 is SGHRS and CDR2 is YFSETQ. The CDR3 loop spans 13 amino acids. CDR3 protein: CASSLSGEETQYF. The CDR3 bases are TGCGCCAGCAGCTTGTCAGGGGAAGAGACCCAGTACTTC.

This clonotype has at least ten counts. This chain links TRBV11-2 with TRBJ1-2; 11 nucleotides agree with TRBD1. The germline gives CDR1 SGHAT, CDR2 FQNNGV. V lost 5 bases to trimming and J lost 5 bases; unmatched junction nucleotides: 7. The CDR3 is 15 amino acids. DNA for the CDR3: TGTGCCAGCAGCCCTGGACAGGGGGCAGGTTATGGCTACACCTTC. Its protein is CASSPGQGAGYGYTF.

This clonotype was detected ten times or more. V usage is TRBV18 and J usage is TRBJ1-4, with 7 bases that match TRBD1. Germline values: CDR1 KGHSH, CDR2 LQKENI. This CDR3 is 15 amino acids long. With V trimmed by 5 bases and J by 3 bases, 6 bases remained unmatched. The CDR3 nucleotides are TGTGCCAGCTCATCGAGACAGGGCGCTAATGAAAAACTGTTTTTT. Translated: CASSSRQGANEKLFF.

As for this clonotype: This could be a read error, since a much larger clone is one nucleotide away. The genes are TRBV7-9 and TRBJ2-5, with D possibly TRBD2 on 6 matching bases. Germline assignment: CDR1 SEHNR and CDR2 FQNEAQ (reference sequence). The CDR3 extends over 13 amino acids. CDR3 nucleotides: TGTGTCAGCGGCAAGCGGGACCAAGAGACCCAGTACTTC. Its protein is CVSGKRDQETQYF.

This clonotype was recorded at least ten times. The genes are TRBV12-3 or TRBV12-4 and TRBJ2-7, with D tentatively TRBD2 (5 bases). V lost 7 bases, J lost 1 base, and 17 bases lay in between. This CDR3 spans 15 amino acids. The CDR3 nucleotides read TGTGCCAGCACCCGGGATCCCCTCAGTTCCTACGAGCAGTACTTC. It yields the protein CASTRDPLSSYEQYF.

This clonotype was detected ten times or more. The V gene is TRBV5-8, the J gene TRBJ2-1, with TRBD1 matching 9 bases. The length of the CDR3 is 14 residues. The V segment lost 5 bases and the J segment 8 bases; nucleotides outside the gene matches: 8. The germline V gene has CDR1 SGHTS and CDR2 YDEGEE. In DNA, the CDR3 is TGTGCCAGCAGATCCGGGACAGGGTCGTATGAGCAGTTCTTC. It yields the protein CASRSGTGSYEQFF.

This clonotype was recorded many times. The rearrangement links TRBV5-1 to TRBJ1-2; D remains unclear. The V gene lost 4 bases and the J gene lost 0 bases, with 10 bases spanning the gap. The CDR3 is made up of 14 amino acids. The germline V gene has CDR1 SGHRS and CDR2 YFSETQ. In DNA form, the CDR3 reads TGCGCCAGCAGCCTGGAGATAGCTAACTATGGCTACACCTTC. Translating gives CASSLEIANYGYTF.

The genes are TRBV27 and TRBJ2-1; 8 bases match TRBD2. The trim removed 7 bases at V and 0 bases at J, leaving 14 bases unmatched. Germline V gene lookup returns CDR1 MNHEY and CDR2 SMNVEV (reference sequence). This CDR3 is 18 amino acids long. CDR3 amino acids: CASTGGSIAGPSYNEQFF. The CDR3 DNA reads as TGTGCCAGCACCGGGGGGTCAATAGCGGGACCCTCCTACAATGAGCAGTTCTTC.

This clonotype showed up many times. The J gene is TRBJ2-3, the V gene TRBV20-1; D perhaps matches TRBD1 (6 bases). Germline V gene data show CDR1 as DFQATT and CDR2 as SNEGSKA (reference sequence). V lost 0 bases, J lost 4 bases, and 23 bases lay in between. This CDR3 has 18 residues. CDR3 nucleotides: TGCAGTGCTAGAGAGGCACCGGGACAACAAGCGGTCCCAGATACGCAGTATTTT. This gives the protein CSAREAPGQQAVPDTQYF.

This clonotype was recorded many times. This chain uses TRBV7-2 with TRBJ2-5; D could derive from TRBD1 or TRBD2 (7 bases each). The ends were cut back, 7 bases at V and 5 bases at J, with 14 bases in the middle. The CDR3 has 13 residues. The germline CDR1 and CDR2 sequences are SGHTA and FQGNSA. CDR3 nucleotide sequence: TGTGCCAGCACCCCAGGGGGGGGGGAGACCCAGTACTTC. Residues: CASTPGGGETQYF.

The sample holds a few counts of this clonotype. The rearrangement uses TRBV29-1 and TRBJ2-2, with a tentative D call TRBD2 (5 bases). The CDR3 runs 14 residues. Germline-derived CDR1 and CDR2 are SQVTM and ANQGSEA. Trimming shortened V by 6 bases and J by 2 bases, and 13 bases separated the two germline ends. The CDR3 spells CSVLRRHNTGELFF. CDR3 coding DNA: TGCAGCGTGCTCAGGAGGCATAACACCGGGGAGCTGTTTTTT.

This clonotype was observed many times. The chain joins TRBV9 to TRBJ2-7, with no clear D. Trimming removed 2 bases from V and 4 bases from J, with 7 bases in between. The CDR3 loop spans 12 amino acids. CDR1 is SGDLS, CDR2 YYNGEE, per germline. The CDR3: CASSVDSYEQYF. CDR3 bases: TGTGCCAGCAGCGTCGACTCGTACGAGCAGTACTTC.

This clonotype showed up many times. J is TRBJ2-1 and V is TRBV7-2; 14 bases agree with TRBD2. The CDR3 is 15 residues long. Germline trimming cut 7 bases from V and 12 bases from J; bases unmatched to any gene: 11. Germline-derived CDR1 and CDR2 are SGHTA and FQGNSA. The CDR3 DNA follows: TGTGCCAGCACTGGCGGACTAGCGGGAGGAGGAGGGCAGTTCTTC. This sequence encodes CASTGGLAGGGGQFF.

This clonotype appeared many times. This chain links TRBV7-9 with TRBJ2-6; no definite D call. From germline, CDR1 is SEHNR and CDR2 FQNEAQ (reference sequence). The CDR3 is 16 residues long. V was shortened by 7 bases and J by 0 bases, with 13 bases between the two germline ends. The CDR3 bases are TGTGCCAGCACCCCGACGCCCAGCTCTGGGGCCAACGTCCTGACTTTC. This encodes CASTPTPSSGANVLTF.

This clonotype has a handful of counts. This chain connects TRBV28 to TRBJ2-7; TRBD2 matches 8 bases. The CDR3 covers 14 residues. Trimming took 6 bases from V and 2 from J; bases not matched to a gene: 6. Germline values: CDR1 MDHEN, CDR2 SYDVKM. The CDR3 spells CASRKGLDAYEQYF. The DNA of the CDR3 is TGTGCCAGCAGAAAGGGACTAGACGCCTACGAGCAGTACTTC.

The CDR3 coding sequence is TGCGCCAGCAGCCACCTACTAGCGGAAAACAATGAGCAGTTCTTC. This encodes CASSHLLAENNEQFF. The rearrangement links TRBV4-1 to TRBJ2-1, with 8 nucleotides matching TRBD2. Per the germline V gene, CDR1 is MGHRA and CDR2 is YSYEKL. The V segment lost 3 bases and the J segment 5 bases; nucleotides outside the gene matches: 6. The CDR3 is 15 residues long.